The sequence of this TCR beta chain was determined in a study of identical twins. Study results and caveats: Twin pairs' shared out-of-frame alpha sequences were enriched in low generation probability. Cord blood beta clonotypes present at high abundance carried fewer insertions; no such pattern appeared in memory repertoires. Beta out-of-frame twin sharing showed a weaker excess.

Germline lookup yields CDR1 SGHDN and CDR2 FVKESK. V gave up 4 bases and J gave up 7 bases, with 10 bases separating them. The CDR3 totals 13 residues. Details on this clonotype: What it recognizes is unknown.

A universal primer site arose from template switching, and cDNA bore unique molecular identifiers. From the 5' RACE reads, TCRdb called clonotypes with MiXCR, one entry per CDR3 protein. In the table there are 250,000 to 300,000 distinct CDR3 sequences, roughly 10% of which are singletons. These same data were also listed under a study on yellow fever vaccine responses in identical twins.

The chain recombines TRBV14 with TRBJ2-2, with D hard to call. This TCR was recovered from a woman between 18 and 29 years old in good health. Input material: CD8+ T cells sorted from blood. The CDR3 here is CASSRALDGELFF. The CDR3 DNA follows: TGTGCCAGCAGCCGCGCCCTGGACGGGGAGCTGTTTTTT.